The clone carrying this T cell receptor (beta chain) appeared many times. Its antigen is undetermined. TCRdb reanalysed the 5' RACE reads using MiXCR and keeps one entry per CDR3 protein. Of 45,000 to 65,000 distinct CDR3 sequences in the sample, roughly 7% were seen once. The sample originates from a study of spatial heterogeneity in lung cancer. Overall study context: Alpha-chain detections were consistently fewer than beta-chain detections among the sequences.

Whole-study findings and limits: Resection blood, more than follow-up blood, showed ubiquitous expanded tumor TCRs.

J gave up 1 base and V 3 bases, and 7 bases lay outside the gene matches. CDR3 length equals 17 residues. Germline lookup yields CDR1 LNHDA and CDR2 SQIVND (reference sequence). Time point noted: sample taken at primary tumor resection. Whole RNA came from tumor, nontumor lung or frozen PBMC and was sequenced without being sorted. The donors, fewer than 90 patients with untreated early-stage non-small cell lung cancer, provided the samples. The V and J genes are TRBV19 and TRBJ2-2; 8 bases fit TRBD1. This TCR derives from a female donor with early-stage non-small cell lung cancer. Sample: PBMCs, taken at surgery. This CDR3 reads CASSIPRTGRNTGELFF. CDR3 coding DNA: TGTGCCAGTAGTATTCCCCGGACAGGGAGGAACACCGGGGAGCTGTTTTTT.